These T cell receptor beta chains were read from a single sample in a study of Ad26.COV2.S vaccination and SARS-CoV-2 variants. Sequenced by immunoSEQ multiplex PCR; TCRdb stores in-frame clones only, minus some. The profile covers roughly 100,000 clones, with roughly 75% appearing a single time and about 18% taken by the ten largest. Sequencing was performed on peripheral blood, taken after recovery from COVID-19. These receptors all stem from a human donor who had recovered from COVID-19. CDR3s include the opening cysteine and the closing phenylalanine or tryptophan. Each record gives: J gene, V gene, CDR3 length, D gene, clone size, CDR3 protein, CDR3 DNA. A D gene is named only where the DNA matches it firmly. Clone sizes are given selectively: once, few, many, or a class where the clone is expanded.

TRBJ2-5	TRBV18	14	NA	NA	CASSPRTAQETQYF	TGTGCCAGCTCACCACGAACAGCGCAAGAGACCCAGTACTTC
TRBJ2-1	TRBV19	18	NA	NA	CASSMMPGVSFPYNEQFF	TGTGCCAGTAGTATGATGCCGGGGGTCAGCTTCCCCTACAATGAGCAGTTCTTC
TRBJ1-2	TRBV12-3/TRBV12-4	13	NA	NA	CASSLAAGHGYTF	TGTGCCAGCAGTTTAGCCGCAGGGCATGGCTACACCTTC
TRBJ1-2	TRBV28	17	TRBD1	NA	CASSLGRGVRGIYGYTF	TGTGCCAGCAGTTTAGGGAGAGGGGTCAGGGGGATCTATGGCTACACCTTC
TRBJ2-1	TRBV2	13	NA	NA	CASSKGLYNEQFF	TGTGCCAGTTCCAAGGGACTCTACAATGAGCAGTTCTTC
TRBJ2-3	TRBV7-2	17	TRBD2	NA	CASSLSSGGNAVDTQYF	TGTGCCAGCAGCTTATCTAGCGGGGGGAATGCGGTAGATACGCAGTATTTT
TRBJ1-5	TRBV2	13	NA	few	CASSAGQSQPQHF	TGTGCCAGCAGTGCCGGACAGAGCCAGCCCCAGCATTTT
TRBJ2-1	TRBV6-2/TRBV6-3	17	TRBD1	NA	CASSYSVLGQAHNEQFF	TGTGCCAGCAGTTACTCAGTTTTGGGACAGGCGCACAATGAGCAGTTCTTC
TRBJ2-4	TRBV9	13	NA	NA	CASSVGVANIQYF	TGTGCCAGCAGCGTAGGGGTTGCAAACATTCAGTACTTC
TRBJ2-5	TRBV7-9	14	TRBD1	once	CASSRGQVDETQYF	TGTGCCAGCAGCCGAGGACAGGTAGACGAGACCCAGTACTTC
TRBJ2-7	TRBV29-1	13	NA	NA	CSVGAGRGYEQYF	TGCAGCGTTGGGGCCGGAAGGGGCTACGAGCAGTACTTC
TRBJ2-5	TRBV2	14	NA	once	CASNLGGPKETQYF	TGTGCCAGCAATCTGGGGGGGCCGAAGGAGACCCAGTACTTC
TRBJ1-3	TRBV15	14	NA	once	CATSQSRSGNTIYF	TGTGCCACCTCACAGAGCCGCTCTGGAAACACCATATATTTT
TRBJ1-2	TRBV2	12	TRBD1	few	CASRGDRYGYTF	TGTGCCAGCAGGGGGGACAGATATGGCTACACCTTC
TRBJ1-1	TRBV7-9	13	NA	NA	CASGFASIAEAFF	TGTGCCAGCGGGTTTGCTTCAATCGCTGAAGCTTTCTTT
TRBJ2-3	TRBV9	15	TRBD2	NA	CASSAGLAGGDTQYF	TGTGCCAGCAGCGCCGGACTAGCGGGGGGAGATACGCAGTATTTT
TRBJ1-1	TRBV29-1	14	NA	NA	CSGTGGGMGTEAFF	TGCAGCGGAACGGGTGGAGGCATGGGCACTGAAGCTTTCTTT
TRBJ1-4	TRBV18	16	TRBD1	NA	CASSHRDRGNNEKLFF	TGTGCCAGCTCACACCGGGACAGGGGAAATAATGAAAAACTGTTTTTT
TRBJ2-3	TRBV5-1	16	NA	NA	CASSLAVDREADTQYF	TGCGCCAGCAGCTTGGCCGTAGACAGGGAGGCAGATACGCAGTATTTT
TRBJ2-1	TRBV6-4	15	NA	NA	CASSAQGGGVNEQFF	TGTGCCAGCAGTGCACAGGGAGGGGGTGTAAATGAGCAGTTCTTC
TRBJ2-3	TRBV2	16	NA	NA	CASSERAEPSTDTQYF	TGTGCCAGCAGTGAGCGGGCAGAGCCTAGCACAGATACGCAGTATTTT
TRBJ1-2	TRBV27	14	NA	NA	CASSLARSNYGYTF	TGTGCCAGCAGTTTAGCCAGGTCCAACTATGGCTACACCTTC
TRBJ2-4	TRBV3-1/TRBV3-2	15	NA	few	CASSRSSGAKNIQYF	TGTGCCAGCAGCCGCTCCTCGGGGGCCAAAAACATTCAGTACTTC
TRBJ1-4	TRBV7-9	15	NA	NA	CASSPGTSEEEKLFF	TGTGCCAGCAGCCCCGGGACGTCGGAAGAGGAAAAACTGTTTTTT
TRBJ1-1	TRBV11-1	15	TRBD1	NA	CASSQGDISGTEAFF	TGTGCCAGCAGCCAGGGGGATATCTCGGGCACTGAAGCTTTCTTT
TRBJ1-2	TRBV3-1/TRBV3-2	13	NA	NA	CASSLGPRYGYTF	TGTGCCAGCAGCCTGGGACCGCGCTATGGCTACACCTTC
TRBJ1-6	TRBV11-2	15	TRBD1	NA	CASSLESGGVSPLHF	TGTGCCAGCAGCTTAGAGTCAGGGGGCGTTTCACCCCTCCACTTT
TRBJ1-6	TRBV10-2	13	TRBD1	NA	CASRGQGSSPLHF	TGCGCCAGCAGGGGACAGGGCTCTTCACCCCTCCACTTT
TRBJ1-5	TRBV2	14	NA	NA	CASSERQVNQPQHF	TGTGCCAGCAGTGAACGACAGGTCAATCAGCCCCAGCATTTT
TRBJ2-5	TRBV5-1	15	TRBD1	NA	CASSLQGGKGETQYF	TGCGCCAGCAGCTTGCAAGGGGGCAAAGGGGAGACCCAGTACTTC
TRBJ2-1	TRBV7-3	15	TRBD2	NA	CASSPGTSGANEQFF	TGTGCCAGCAGCCCCGGGACTAGCGGGGCCAATGAGCAGTTCTTC
TRBJ1-5	TRBV6-5	12	NA	NA	CASWDGNQPQHF	TGTGCCTCATGGGACGGCAATCAGCCCCAGCATTTT
TRBJ1-5	TRBV9	12	NA	NA	CASSLGEGPQHF	TGTGCCAGCAGCTTGGGTGAAGGGCCCCAGCATTTT